This entry is about one TCR beta chain. CDR3 length: 13 residues. Germline V gene data show CDR1 as KGHSH and CDR2 as LQKENI. Deletions cut 6 bases from V and 3 bases from J, with 8 bases between. The sample originates from a study of T cells in localized non-small cell lung cancer. Generated by immunoSEQ multiplex PCR, the TCRdb table keeps only in-frame clones and is missing some. The data contain about 1,900 clones, roughly 28% of them singletons. Sequencing was performed on normal lung tissue next to the tumor, taken before any cancer treatment. The V call is TRBV18, the J call TRBJ2-2; unclear D gene. This clonotype originated in a woman between 35 and 70 years old with stage II lung adenocarcinoma. The CDR3 nucleotides read TGTGCCAGCTCTTCCCTAGACACCGGGGAGCTGTTTTTT. Translation: CASSSLDTGELFF. The whole variable domain, filled in from reference TRBV18 and TRBJ2-2, reads NAGVMQNPRHLVRRRGQEARLRCSPMKGHSHVYWYRQLPEEGLKFMVYLQKENIIDESGMPKERFSAEFPKEGPSILRIQQVVRGDSAAYFCASSSLDTGELFFGEGSRLTVL.